The rows below give T cell receptor beta chains drawn from one sample of a study of shared clonotypes between healthy human individuals. Profiled with immunoSEQ multiplex PCR; TCRdb holds only in-frame clones, not every one. The sample lists around 2,000,000 clones, under 95% occurring once. Sequences were obtained from naive CD8+ T cells from PBMCs. These receptors originate from a man in his late teens or twenties in good health. Some clones in this sample may be carry-over from other donors' samples. Both conserved end residues are part of each CDR3. A D gene is named only where the DNA matches it firmly. Expanded clones get a size class; other rows say once, few or many, or leave the size out.

>TRBV21-1|-|TRBJ2-5|-
CASSKTSGRAFETQYF
TGTGCCAGCAGCAAGACCAGCGGGAGGGCCTTTGAGACCCAGTACTTC
>TRBV11-2|-|TRBJ2-1|-
CASSLGRSSYNEQFF
TGTGCCAGCAGCTTAGGTCGAAGCTCCTACAATGAGCAGTTCTTC
>TRBV9|-|TRBJ2-7|TRBD2
CASSGLAGVTDEQYF
TGTGCCAGCAGCGGACTAGCGGGAGTGACGGACGAGCAGTACTTC
>TRBV4-1|-|TRBJ1-2|-
CASSQTGSHYGYTF
TGCGCCAGCAGCCAAACAGGGTCCCATTATGGCTACACCTTC
>TRBV5-1|-|TRBJ2-3|-
CASSIAEGYTDTQYF
TGCGCCAGCAGCATAGCGGAAGGGTACACAGATACGCAGTATTTT
>TRBV14|-|TRBJ1-1|-
CASSPDWGPDTEAFF
TGTGCCAGCAGCCCCGATTGGGGGCCGGACACTGAAGCTTTCTTT
>TRBV12-5|-|TRBJ1-2|-
CASGDLDSTPNYGYTF
TGTGCTAGTGGGGACCTTGACAGTACCCCTAACTATGGCTACACCTTC
>TRBV4-1|-|TRBJ2-3|-
CASSQGRGGTDTQYF
TGCGCCAGCAGCCAAGGGCGAGGGGGAACAGATACGCAGTATTTT
>TRBV6-5|-|TRBJ1-2|-
CASSLGPNYGYTF
TGTGCCAGCAGTTTAGGACCTAACTATGGCTACACCTTC
>TRBV6-6|once|TRBJ1-1|-
CASSYGGGFTEAFF
TGTGCCAGCAGTTACGGGGGTGGTTTCACTGAAGCTTTCTTT
>TRBV2|-|TRBJ2-7|TRBD2
CASSGDPGGTSSYEQYF
TGTGCCAGCAGTGGGGATCCGGGGGGAACGTCCTCCTACGAGCAGTACTTC
>TRBV5-4|-|TRBJ2-4|-
CASSLGPIAKNIQYF
TGTGCCAGCAGCTTGGGACCTATAGCCAAAAACATTCAGTACTTC
>TRBV21-1|-|TRBJ2-1|-
CAGMLDYEQFF
TGTGCCGGCATGCTAGATTATGAGCAGTTCTTC
>TRBV27|-|TRBJ2-2|-
CASSFSFTGELFF
TGTGCCAGCAGTTTCAGCTTCACCGGGGAGCTGTTTTTT
>TRBV19|-|TRBJ2-5|TRBD2
CASSSGGDSQETQYF
TGTGCCAGTAGCTCTGGGGGGGACTCACAAGAGACCCAGTACTTC
>TRBV11-2|-|TRBJ1-1|-
CASSSPLDRDTEAFF
TGTGCCAGCAGCTCCCCGTTGGACAGAGACACTGAAGCTTTCTTT
>TRBV7-8|-|TRBJ2-2|TRBD2
CASSPASGDTGELFF
TGTGCCAGCAGCCCAGCTAGCGGGGACACCGGGGAGCTGTTTTTT
>TRBV7-9|-|TRBJ2-1|TRBD2
CASSSKTSGRHNYNEQFF
TGTGCCAGCAGCTCCAAGACTAGCGGGCGACATAACTACAATGAGCAGTTCTTC
>TRBV11-2|-|TRBJ2-7|TRBD2
CASSLGGLWGSGYEQYF
TGTGCCAGCAGCTTAGGGGGACTATGGGGATCGGGGTACGAGCAGTACTTC
>TRBV6-1|-|TRBJ2-7|-
CASSDKILASFYEQYF
TGTGCCAGCAGTGACAAGATCCTAGCGAGCTTCTACGAGCAGTACTTC
>TRBV4-1|-|TRBJ2-5|-
CASSPRRGAAETQYF
TGCGCCAGCAGCCCCCGCCGGGGGGCCGCAGAGACCCAGTACTTC
>TRBV9|-|TRBJ2-1|-
CASSETGTGDNEQFF
TGTGCCAGCAGCGAAACCGGGACTGGCGACAATGAGCAGTTCTTC
>TRBV6-5|-|TRBJ2-1|-
CASSGQPTYNEQFF
TGTGCCAGCAGCGGACAGCCGACATACAATGAGCAGTTCTTC
>TRBV6-5|-|TRBJ1-1|-
CASRLGLSNTEAFF
TGTGCCAGCCGTTTGGGGTTATCGAACACTGAAGCTTTCTTT
>TRBV15|-|TRBJ2-7|-
CATSGRFGLESYEQYF
TGTGCCACCAGCGGGCGGTTTGGGCTGGAGTCCTACGAGCAGTACTTC
>TRBV12-5|-|TRBJ1-5|-
CASGNHPPGGQPQHF
TGTGCTAGTGGTAACCACCCGCCGGGGGGTCAGCCCCAGCATTTT
>TRBV28|-|TRBJ2-1|TRBD2
CASSPISGVGHNEQFF
TGTGCCAGCAGTCCGATTAGCGGGGTGGGCCACAATGAGCAGTTCTTC
>TRBV29-1|once|TRBJ1-1|-
CSALGGKNTEAFF
TGCAGCGCCCTGGGGGGGAAGAACACTGAAGCTTTCTTT
>TRBV10-2|-|TRBJ2-7|-
CASSFTGIPYEQYF
TGCGCCAGCAGCTTTACAGGAATACCCTACGAGCAGTACTTC
>TRBV18|-|TRBJ1-2|-
CASSPPVAADYGYTF
TGTGCCAGCTCACCACCTGTGGCCGCGGACTATGGCTACACCTTC
>TRBV4-1|-|TRBJ1-3|-
CASSQGRGAGNTIYF
TGCGCCAGCAGCCAGGGCCGGGGGGCAGGAAACACCATATATTTT
>TRBV7-6|-|TRBJ2-1|TRBD2
CASSLRTSPREQFF
TGTGCCAGCAGCTTACGGACTAGTCCTCGTGAGCAGTTCTTC
>TRBV4-3|-|TRBJ2-2|-
CASSQGWGTQNTGELFF
TGCGCCAGCAGCCAGGGATGGGGGACACAGAACACCGGGGAGCTGTTTTTT
>TRBV19|-|TRBJ2-7|TRBD1
CASSPGQATSYEQYF
TGTGCCAGTAGTCCGGGACAGGCGACATCCTACGAGCAGTACTTC
>TRBV11-2|-|TRBJ2-7|-
CASSPAAYEQYF
TGTGCCAGCAGCCCTGCGGCCTACGAGCAGTACTTC
>TRBV4-1|-|TRBJ2-5|-
CASSQDLETQYF
TGCGCCAGCAGCCAAGATTTGGAGACCCAGTACTTC
>TRBV7-2|-|TRBJ2-6|-
CASRRPRGGPSGANVLTF
TGTGCCAGCAGGCGCCCCCGTGGAGGACCTTCTGGGGCCAACGTCCTGACTTTC
>TRBV28|-|TRBJ2-3|-
CASSHPRLTDTQYF
TGTGCCAGCAGCCACCCTCGGCTGACAGATACGCAGTATTTT
>TRBV29-1|-|TRBJ2-3|-
CSVYPASTDTQYF
TGCAGCGTTTACCCTGCGAGCACAGATACGCAGTATTTT
>TRBV27|-|TRBJ2-1|-
CASSPGSRGVNEQFF
TGTGCCAGCAGTCCTGGGTCCCGAGGGGTCAATGAGCAGTTCTTC
>TRBV4-3|-|TRBJ2-4|-
CASSHLYFGGEAKNIQYF
TGCGCCAGCAGCCACCTTTATTTTGGCGGTGAGGCCAAAAACATTCAGTACTTC
>TRBV5-1|-|TRBJ2-7|TRBD2
CASSGGTSGAYEQYF
TGCGCCAGCAGCGGGGGGACTAGCGGGGCTTACGAGCAGTACTTC